The rows below give T cell receptor beta chains drawn from one sample of a study of blood T cell repertoires in COVID-19. Sequencing was performed with immunoSEQ multiplex PCR; in TCRdb, only in-frame clones are kept and a portion is missing. The sample has around 200,000 clones; around 82% are singletons. The sequencing input was peripheral blood. The receptors were sampled from a man aged 40-49 years with active or convalescent COVID-19. CDR3s include the opening cysteine and the closing phenylalanine or tryptophan.

TRBJ2-1 TRBV5-1 CASSEGTDYHNEQFF
TRBJ1-2 TRBV4-2 CASSQDGHNYGYTF
TRBJ2-3 TRBV5-1 CARGGGGLTDTQYF
TRBJ1-4 TRBV19 CASSTGQGGEKLFF
TRBJ1-4 TRBV5-1 CASSFSPATNEKLFF
TRBJ1-6 TRBV2 CASSEALGGPLHF
TRBJ2-1 TRBV2 CASRGRAGDYNEQFF
TRBJ2-7 TRBV27 CASSSGQPPYEQYF
TRBJ2-7 TRBV7-2 CASSLTLQGLEQYF
TRBJ1-5 TRBV6-1 CASNRVTGANQPQHF
TRBJ1-2 TRBV5-1 CASSLNRGREGYTF
TRBJ1-1 TRBV12-3/TRBV12-4 CASSFTGNTEAFF
TRBJ2-2 TRBV4-1 CASSQGTDYTGELFF
TRBJ2-1 TRBV7-2 CASRPRVGSYNEQFF
TRBJ1-2 TRBV24-1 CATSDRQGARSSYYGYTF
TRBJ2-6 TRBV18 CASSPALGGRGGANVLTF
TRBJ1-2 TRBV5-5 CASSGQGTVYGYTF
TRBJ1-5 TRBV3-1/TRBV3-2 CASSLGGSNQPQHF
TRBJ1-3 TRBV6-2/TRBV6-3 CASSPFGNTIYF
TRBJ2-7 TRBV5-4 CASSSSGAYEQYF
TRBJ1-1 TRBV30 CAWSWVRGQTEAFF
TRBJ1-2 TRBV19 CATRAGVDYGYTF
TRBJ1-1 TRBV19 CASQQGAPAEAFF
TRBJ2-7 TRBV7-8 CASSPDSFGHEQYF
TRBJ1-5 TRBV15 CATSRDLGGRVYSNQPQHF
TRBJ1-6 TRBV5-1 CASSLGVSVNSPLHF
TRBJ1-6 TRBV7-9 CASSSQGHSPLHF
TRBJ2-2 TRBV18 CASSPLAGDTGELFF
TRBJ1-5 TRBV12-3/TRBV12-4 CASSLLGYQPQHF
TRBJ2-7 TRBV11-3 CASSFMRNSYEQYF
TRBJ2-1 TRBV23-1 CASSPKGQGGFVDEQFF
TRBJ2-1 TRBV6-6 CASSPPGGYNEQFF
TRBJ1-5 TRBV23-1 CASSRGQPQHF
TRBJ2-5 TRBV6-4 CASSEAPGGTQYF
TRBJ2-7 TRBV19 CASSIQGVEQYF
TRBJ2-3 TRBV19 CASSTQQAVTDTQYF
TRBJ1-4 TRBV18 CASSPGQGSRLRWEKLFF
TRBJ2-7 TRBV27 CASSLGVAGDEQYF
TRBJ2-3 TRBV21-1 CASSKAAEQPTDTQYF
TRBJ2-7 TRBV5-1 CASSGGTANYEQYF
TRBJ1-2 TRBV27 CASSLLQGATGYTF
TRBJ2-3 TRBV4-1 CASSRSSGASTDTQYF
TRBJ2-5 TRBV6-1 CASSVDRGMASGTKETQYF
TRBJ1-1 TRBV3-1/TRBV3-2 CASSQESGRVTEAFF
TRBJ1-2 TRBV25-1 CASSEAGPYGYTF
TRBJ2-3 TRBV2 CASSKTRLAGGHQGTDTQYF
TRBJ2-7 TRBV5-1 CASSLEGAGYEQYF
TRBJ1-2 TRBV28 CASRRGDYGYTF
TRBJ2-7 TRBV19 CASSETGTGSYEQYF
TRBJ1-2 TRBV7-2 CASSLAGGRNQIYGYTF
TRBJ1-2 TRBV12-3/TRBV12-4 CASGLRRWGYTF
TRBJ1-2 TRBV7-9 CASSSPGTGFGGYTF
TRBJ1-6 TRBV3-1/TRBV3-2 CASRETGGNSPLHF
TRBJ2-3 TRBV4-1 CASSLNSGGGTDTQYF
TRBJ2-1 TRBV11-1 CASSLVASGSWAEQFF
TRBJ2-3 TRBV11-3 CASTRGRLTDTQYF
TRBJ2-2 TRBV27 CASSPRGSVRGELFF
TRBJ2-5 TRBV7-6 CASSLVGEIQETQYF
TRBJ2-7 TRBV27 CASSFAGPSPYEQYF
TRBJ1-5 TRBV30 CAWSRTAPYQPQHF